These 30 T cell receptor beta chains came from one sample sequenced in a study of Ad26.COV2.S vaccination and SARS-CoV-2 variants. Sequenced by immunoSEQ multiplex PCR; TCRdb stores in-frame clones only, minus some. The table records about 350,000 clones, roughly 94% of them present only once. The material sequenced was peripheral blood, taken after recovery from COVID-19. The receptors were gathered from a human donor who had recovered from COVID-19.

This chain connects TRBV3-1 (or the pseudogene TRBV3-2) to TRBJ2-7, with D tentatively TRBD2 (6 bases). Germline V CDR1 and CDR2: LGHDT, YNNKEL (reference sequence). Deletions cut 4 bases from V and 2 bases from J, with 12 bases between. The CDR3 extends over 14 amino acids. CDR3 loop: CASSLRAGTYEQYF. CDR3 nucleotides: TGTGCCAGCAGCCTCAGGGCGGGAACCTACGAGCAGTACTTC.

V is TRBV19 and J is TRBJ2-2, with TRBD2 as a possible D gene (7 bases). The CDR3 covers 13 residues. The germline V gene has CDR1 LNHDA and CDR2 SQIVND (reference sequence). Deletions cut 11 bases from V and 0 bases from J, with 10 bases between. The CDR3 sequence is CAGGDTNTGELFF. The CDR3 nucleotides are TGTGCCGGGGGGGACACGAACACCGGGGAGCTGTTTTTT.

CDR3 region: CASKQFYNEQFF. For the CDR3, the DNA is TGTGCCAGTAAGCAGTTTTACAATGAGCAGTTCTTC. The chain recombines TRBV2 with TRBJ2-1; D gene uncertain. This CDR3 region has 12 residues. The V end was cut by 9 bases, the J end by 4 bases, with 10 bases between. Germline assignment: CDR1 SNHLY and CDR2 FYNNEI.

The gene calls are TRBV4-3 and TRBJ1-2; TRBD1 agrees at 11 bases. V dropped 2 bases and J dropped 4; count of bases not matched to a gene: 12. There are 18 residues in the CDR3. Germline V gene data show CDR1 as LGHNA and CDR2 as YSLEER. The CDR3 region is CASSQSRTGGVGVYGYTF. The CDR3 nucleotides are TGCGCCAGCAGCCAAAGTCGGACAGGGGGCGTAGGGGTCTATGGCTACACCTTC.

The CDR3 sequence is CASRFLDRGKAGELFF. In DNA form, the CDR3 reads TGCGCCAGCAGATTTCTTGACAGGGGGAAGGCCGGGGAGCTGTTTTTT. J is TRBJ2-2 and V is TRBV5-1; 9 bases map to TRBD1. Germline V CDR1 and CDR2: SGHRS, YFSETQ. The CDR3 extends over 16 amino acids. V lost 5 bases and J lost 6; bases outside the gene matches: 11.

The chain employs TRBV2 and TRBJ1-1; D unclear. This CDR3 is 13 amino acids long. From germline, CDR1 is SNHLY and CDR2 FYNNEI. The CDR3 DNA reads TGTGCTTCAAAAACGGAGGTTAACACTGAAGCTTTCTTT. This gives the protein CASKTEVNTEAFF.

This chain connects TRBV10-2 to TRBJ1-1; D is perhaps TRBD1 (6 bases). The CDR3 loop spans 14 amino acids. Looked up from germline, CDR1 is WSHSY and CDR2 is SAAADI. The V end lost 5 bases, the J end lost 0 bases, and 10 bases lay between the germline ends. In DNA form, the CDR3 reads TGCGCCAGCAGTTTACAGGGACTGAACACTGAAGCTTTCTTT. Amino acid sequence: CASSLQGLNTEAFF.

The chain carries TRBV2 and TRBJ2-5; D unclear. The germline V and J ends were trimmed by 4 bases and 5 bases, with 11 bases remaining between them. CDR1 is SNHLY, CDR2 FYNNEI, per germline. CDR3 size: 13 residues. CDR3 bases: TGTGCCAGCAGTGGACTGTATCGCGAGACCCAGTACTTC. Translated: CASSGLYRETQYF.

The chain carries TRBV5-1 and TRBJ1-1; 8 nucleotides align to TRBD1. With V trimmed by 0 bases and J by 1 base, 5 bases remained unmatched. Germline V gene sequence: CDR1 SGHRS, CDR2 YFSETQ. The CDR3 spans 16 residues. CDR3 nucleotides: TGCGCCAGCAGCTTGGGACAGGGGCAGGGGAACACTGAAGCTTTCTTT. Residues: CASSLGQGQGNTEAFF.

J is TRBJ2-2 and V is TRBV3-1 (or the pseudogene TRBV3-2), with D uncertain. There are 13 residues in the CDR3. Germline CDR1 LGHDT, CDR2 YNNKEL (reference sequence). Trimming shortened V by 3 bases and J by 2 bases, and 4 bases separated the two germline ends. The CDR3 DNA follows: TGTGCCAGCAGCCAGACCAACACCGGGGAGCTGTTTTTT. Residues: CASSQTNTGELFF.

The chain couples TRBV6-5 to TRBJ1-1; D gene unclear. The CDR3 has 15 amino acids. Germline V gene sequence: CDR1 MNHEY, CDR2 SVGAGI. V lost 5 bases to trimming and J lost 0 bases, with 13 bases between them. CDR3 sequence reads: CASSPRTVMNTEAFF. In DNA form, the CDR3 reads TGTGCCAGCAGTCCCCGGACGGTTATGAACACTGAAGCTTTCTTT.

The rearrangement joins TRBV7-2 to TRBJ1-4; D remains unclear. CDR3 length equals 14 residues. Trimming shortened V by 1 base and J by 4 bases, and 7 bases separated the two germline ends. The V gene's germline CDR1 is SGHTA and CDR2 FQGNSA. CDR3 nucleotides: TGTGCCAGCAGCTTAGGCAGGTATAATGAAAAACTGTTTTTT. Amino acid sequence: CASSLGRYNEKLFF.

This chain links TRBV3-1 (or the pseudogene TRBV3-2) with TRBJ1-5, with D possibly TRBD1 on 6 matching bases. V was clipped by 2 bases and J by 7 bases, with 18 bases between them. The CDR3 is made up of 16 amino acids. Germline V gene lookup returns CDR1 LGHDT and CDR2 YNNKEL (reference sequence). CDR3 DNA sequence: TGTGCCAGCAGCCAATCCCATGGGGGGGCGGGGCAGCCCCAGCATTTT. Its translation is CASSQSHGGAGQPQHF.

The V call is TRBV13, the J call TRBJ2-3; perhaps TRBD2 as D (5 bases). The length of the CDR3 is 14 residues. V shed 4 bases and J shed 6 bases, with 14 bases lying between them. CDR1 and CDR2 (germline): PRHDT, FYEKMQ (reference sequence). The CDR3 spells CASSSPTRRDTQYF. The CDR3 coding sequence is TGTGCCAGCAGCTCCCCCACCAGGAGGGATACGCAGTATTTT.

The V and J genes are TRBV20-1 and TRBJ2-1, with 9 bases that match TRBD2. Germline CDR1 DFQATT, CDR2 SNEGSKA (reference sequence). The CDR3 has 17 residues. V lost 3 bases to trimming and J lost 4 bases; unmatched junction nucleotides: 13. The CDR3 reads CSASIEGGGAIYNEQFF. CDR3 DNA sequence: TGCAGTGCTAGTATAGAGGGCGGGGGGGCCATTTACAATGAGCAGTTCTTC.

The V call is TRBV12-3 or TRBV12-4, the J call TRBJ1-4; perhaps TRBD1 as D (5 bases). Trimming left V 2 bases short and J 8 bases short, with 9 bases between. The length of the CDR3 is 13 residues. CDR3 in DNA: TGTGCCAGCAGTTTAATACAGGACGAAAAACTGTTTTTT. It yields the protein CASSLIQDEKLFF.

This sequence joins TRBV20-1 and TRBJ2-1; no clear D. Trimming pared 5 bases from V and 2 bases from J, leaving 4 bases between. CDR1 is DFQATT, CDR2 SNEGSKA, per germline (reference sequence). CDR3 length: 11 residues. CDR3 protein: CSAWAYNEQFF. CDR3 nucleotides: TGCAGTGCTTGGGCCTACAATGAGCAGTTCTTC.

The chain has TRBV3-1 (or the pseudogene TRBV3-2) and TRBJ1-5; tentative D call: TRBD1 (5 bases). The CDR3 runs 17 residues. The germline gives CDR1 LGHDT, CDR2 YNNKEL (reference sequence). Trimming shortened V by 2 bases and J by 4 bases, and 18 bases separated the two germline ends. CDR3 coding DNA: TGTGCCAGCAGCCAAAGAGTTGGGGACGCAAGAAATCAGCCCCAGCATTTT. This sequence encodes CASSQRVGDARNQPQHF.

The chain employs TRBV9 and TRBJ2-1; 7 nucleotides agree with TRBD1. Trimming removed 4 bases from V and 8 bases from J; junction bases left unmatched: 15. This CDR3 is built from 16 residues. In germline, CDR1 is SGDLS, CDR2 YYNGEE. The CDR3 loop is CASSSRRTGYSDEQFF. CDR3 nucleotides: TGTGCCAGCAGCTCGAGGAGGACAGGTTATAGTGATGAGCAGTTCTTC.

This clone was recorded only once. The chain uses TRBV7-6 and TRBJ2-3; 8 bases map to TRBD2. This CDR3 has 14 residues. Per germline, CDR1 SGHVS and CDR2 FNYEAQ. J lost 1 base, V lost 5 bases, and 2 bases had no gene match. The CDR3 sequence is CASSLSGGTDTQYF. The CDR3 nucleotides are TGTGCCAGCAGCCTTAGCGGGGGCACAGATACGCAGTATTTT.

In this sample, this clone turned up a few times. The rearrangement uses TRBV5-1 and TRBJ1-1; 11 nucleotides align to TRBD1. V dropped 4 bases and J dropped 4; count of bases not matched to a gene: 3. Germline CDR1 reads SGHRS; CDR2 reads YFSETQ. This CDR3 comprises 14 residues. The DNA for the CDR3 is TGCGCCAGCAGCCAGGGGACAGGGGGCACTGAAGCTTTCTTT. The encoded protein is CASSQGTGGTEAFF.

The rearrangement uses TRBV19 and TRBJ1-2, with TRBD1 matching over 9 bases. The trim removed 7 bases at V and 2 bases at J, leaving 8 bases unmatched. The CDR3 spans 15 residues. Germline CDR1 is LNHDA and CDR2 is SQIVND (reference sequence). The CDR3 protein is CASTRPGQGNYGYTF. CDR3 nucleotides: TGTGCCAGTACCCGTCCGGGACAGGGAAACTATGGCTACACCTTC.

J is TRBJ1-1 and V is TRBV3-1 (or the pseudogene TRBV3-2); D gene ambiguous. The length of the CDR3 is 17 residues. V lost 0 bases and J 1 base, leaving 15 bases between the germline ends. Per the germline V gene, CDR1 is LGHDT and CDR2 is YNNKEL (reference sequence). The CDR3 sequence: CASSQDHAPGGNTEAFF. The CDR3, as DNA: TGTGCCAGCAGCCAAGATCACGCACCGGGAGGGAACACTGAAGCTTTCTTT.

This rearrangement joins TRBV5-8 to TRBJ2-7, with D perhaps TRBD1 or TRBD2 (6 bases each). This CDR3 region has 13 residues. Trimming removed 5 bases from V and 6 bases from J, with 15 bases in between. Germline CDR1 is SGHTS and CDR2 is YDEGEE. CDR3 residues: CASSLARGLEQYF. CDR3 nucleotide sequence: TGTGCCAGCAGTTTAGCTCGGGGGCTCGAGCAGTACTTC.

The chain recombines TRBV27 with TRBJ2-1; TRBD2 agrees at 8 bases. Germline CDR1 reads MNHEY; CDR2 reads SMNVEV (reference sequence). V dropped 9 bases and J dropped 8; count of bases not matched to a gene: 6. The CDR3 runs to 12 residues. CDR3 loop: CASNRGGDEQFF. The CDR3 region has the DNA TGTGCCAGTAACCGGGGGGGCGATGAGCAGTTCTTC.

The V and J genes are TRBV13 and TRBJ2-1; TRBD1 might be the D (5 bases). There are 13 residues in the CDR3. Germline CDR1 reads PRHDT; CDR2 reads FYEKMQ (reference sequence). Trimming removed 4 bases at V and 6 bases at J, with 10 bases between. CDR3 in DNA: TGTGCCAGCAGCTCAGGGTCTGTCAATGAGCAGTTCTTC. Protein sequence: CASSSGSVNEQFF.

This sequence joins TRBV23-1 and TRBJ1-5; possible D gene TRBD1, 5 bases. TRBV23-1 is classed as an ORF, of uncertain function. Trimming removed 7 bases at V and 4 bases at J, with 8 bases between. The CDR3 is made up of 12 amino acids. CDR3 residues: CASTTDNQPQHF. The CDR3, as DNA: TGCGCCAGCACGACAGATAATCAGCCCCAGCATTTT.

This rearrangement joins TRBV27 to TRBJ2-3; TRBD2 agrees at 12 bases. Germline V gives CDR1 MNHEY, CDR2 SMNVEV (reference sequence). The V gene end was trimmed by 9 bases and the J gene end by 7 bases; junction bases not matched to a gene: 5. The CDR3 loop spans 13 amino acids. DNA for the CDR3: TGTGCCAGTCCTAGCGGGGGGGTGCATACGCAGTATTTT. This translates into CASPSGGVHTQYF.

DNA of the CDR3: TGTGCCAGTAGTGACCGGGCAGACTACGAGCAGTACTTC. Its protein is CASSDRADYEQYF. V is TRBV19 and J is TRBJ2-7; D is undetermined. Germline CDR1 and CDR2: LNHDA and SQIVND (reference sequence). Trimming cost V 5 bases and J 3 bases, with 11 bases left between them. The CDR3 covers 13 residues.

V is TRBV5-6 and J is TRBJ1-4, with 8 bases identical to TRBD1. V dropped 3 bases and J dropped 7; count of bases not matched to a gene: 2. Germline CDR1 is SGHDT and CDR2 is YYEEEE. The CDR3 length is 13 residues. The CDR3 DNA sequence: TGTGCCAGCAGCTGGGGGACAGGTGAAAAACTGTTTTTT. Its translation: CASSWGTGEKLFF. Looking up the rest from reference TRBV5-6 and TRBJ1-4 gives the full variable domain: DAGVTQSPTHLIKTRGQQVTLRCSPKSGHDTVSWYQQALGQGPQFIFQYYEEEERQRGNFPDRFSGHQFPNYSSELNVNALLLGDSALYLCASSWGTGEKLFFGSGTQLSVL.